This TCR beta chain was observed in a study of cytomegalovirus exposure and HLA in healthy donors listed by TCRdb under 2017. The study in broad terms: An earlier analysis of roughly 500 of the donors reported about 300 Gb of sequence data and roughly 120 million unique TCR beta sequences obtained from some 200 million T cells. The number of donors typed differed by locus, with 629-630 for A, B, C, DRB1 and DQB1, over 500 for DQA1, 600 to 610 for DPA1, and some 450 for DPB1. Class I and class II HLA loci were covered by the typing at four-digit resolution. The study aimed to test whether cataloging public T cell receptors could reveal signatures of past pathogen exposure. Donor age, sex, ethnicity and CMV serostatus were compiled alongside the repertoire data. Of the approximately 370 genotyped donors, 80% to 90% were placed in the genetic ancestry cluster associated with self-reported Caucasian donors. The study profiled the T cell repertoires of about 640 subjects by immunosequencing and related them to cytomegalovirus serostatus. In an earlier analysis of about 590 of the donors, high-throughput TCR beta sequencing was used to judge whether each TCR beta V gene segment behaved as functional or pseudogenic. Besides the first cohort of roughly 700 subjects, a separate validation cohort made up of 120 or so different subjects was used. A later genetic analysis took genome-wide SNP genotypes for about 55% of the 666 donors and used that subset as a discovery cohort. All discovery cohort repertoires had been generated on a single sequencing platform. In a later analysis, previously published TCR beta repertoires from roughly 710 donors were re-analyzed and high-resolution HLA genotyping was added so that TCR occurrence patterns could be studied. About five DR-DQ haplotypes were treated as single units for association and clustering because of strong linkage in the cohort. The study combined high-throughput TCR immunosequencing, statistical association of individual TCRs with disease status, and machine learning to predict cytomegalovirus infection status. On average, 235,054 unique TCR beta nucleotide sequences were sequenced per donor among some 420 genotyped donors of the cohort, with about 19% of those sequences being non-productive. About 300 gigabases of sequencing data and around 85 million unique TCR sequences made up an early release that covered nearly 650 HLA-typed donors. The later analysis used no new phenotypic data to find candidate immune exposures, relying instead on TCR beta sequences and their occurrence across donors. Overall study outcomes, separate from this receptor: Some IMGT-functional V segments, including TRBV6-2 and TRBV6-3, could not be distinguished by the 87-base-pair reads and were therefore excluded. In this cohort, only TCR beta chains were sequenced, and detectable features were limited by the absence of alpha or paired-chain data. In a later analysis, around 17,000 TCR beta sequences were associated with specific HLA alleles at a false discovery rate of 0.05. Over 15 rarely observed V segments, including chromosome 9 orphons, were excluded from the earlier analysis of approximately 500 of the donors because counts were too low. According to the authors, the approach could potentially be generalized to other disease states and immunological phenotypes. A further reported finding was that TCR beta sequences accurately predicted the HLA-A and HLA-B alleles for most subjects in the first cohort. In a later analysis, HLA-associated TCR beta chains showed more clonal expansion and lower generation probabilities than non-associated chains that were equally common. Linkage disequilibrium might explain the correlated functional status among segregating V segments, but an unknown experimental factor could not be excluded. A cluster of highly shared sequence variants was judged likely to represent a technical artifact of the sequencing pipeline. While some public TCRs were present in many individuals, most TCR sequences turned up only very rarely across donors. The study listed 150 to 200 TCR beta chains as associated with cytomegalovirus. Sequencing depth was assumed to be roughly uniform across donors in the presence/absence analyses, though that assumption may not hold. Three of the identified cytomegalovirus-associated TCR beta chains were confirmed in vitro to be specific for cytomegalovirus antigens. According to a later analysis, most CMV-associated TCR beta chains appeared to be HLA-restricted, and the HLA associations seemed to be driven largely by CMV exposure. For the cohort, immune exposure information was limited to CMV serostatus. Assigning TCR associations to individual alleles was difficult when HLA alleles, especially DR and DQ, strongly co-occurred. In a later analysis, TCR association rates were found to vary across HLA loci, with the most associated TCRs seen for DRB1 alleles and the fewest for HLA-C alleles. According to a later genetic analysis, donors in an Asian-associated ancestry cluster had fewer N-insertions in productive TCRs than the approximately 650-donor mean. The classifier was reported to diagnose cytomegalovirus status with high specificity and sensitivity in both the original cohort and the validation cohort. A later analysis reported that several top co-occurrence clusters appeared linked to parvovirus B19, influenza, CMV and Epstein-Barr virus. Broadly in line with IMGT annotations, most TCR beta V segments showed up in productive rearrangements about 87% or about 30% of the time in an earlier analysis of 587 of the donors. Because some donors lacked HLA typing at each locus, the association tests relied only on the typed subset. A later genetic analysis associated a missense DCLRE1C variant with V-gene and J-gene trimming of TCR beta chains, and an independent cohort replicated the association.

Spanning cysteine to phenylalanine, the CDR3 consists of 15 amino acids. The read is trimmed to its CDR3 DNA, 45 bases read in frame from base 1. Trimming removed 4 bases from V and 3 bases from J; the gene matches leave 6 bases unexplained. The germline V gene (reference sequence) specifies MNHEY as CDR1 and SMNVEV as CDR2. On this clone itself: The antigen it binds to is not known. There are no base qualities to consult, and no much larger clone falls within one base.

The library was produced with the immunoSEQ multiplex PCR assay. For the multiplex PCR, a mixture combining 60 forward primers for TCR Vbeta segments and 13 reverse primers for TCR Jbeta segments was used. A multiplex PCR assay on genomic DNA amplified the CDR3 region of rearranged TCR beta genes. Amplified TCR beta libraries were sequenced as 87-base-pair reads on the Illumina HiSeq System. The original pipeline was this. A later analysis counted 75 million to 100 million unique TCR beta chains across the 666 repertoires, and 9 million to 14 million of these chains were shared by at least two donors. To remove PCR and sequencing errors, raw reads were error-corrected and collapsed into unique sequences using a nearest-neighbor algorithm that merged closely related sequences. Alignment of CDR3 sequences to IMGT reference sequences was used to assign V, D and J gene segments. For a sequence to be retained, at least a six-nucleotide match to both a V gene segment and a J gene segment was required. Rearrangements were classified as productive when the CDR3 lacked stop codons and remained in frame with V and J, and all other rearrangements were classified as non-productive. CDR3 was defined by IMGT convention, running from the second conserved V-encoded cysteine to the conserved J-encoded phenylalanine. Sequences without an unambiguous match to a single V gene segment were excluded from the earlier analysis of about 640 of the donors. An earlier analysis of a few hundred of the donors called V segments functional above 56.7% productive rearrangements and segregating when the between-donor standard deviation exceeded 5%. A statistical classification framework was developed to diagnose cytomegalovirus status using the catalog of TCR beta chain sequences. In a later analysis, V and J genes were assigned by comparing TCR nucleotide sequences against IMGT/GENE-DB human TR gene sequences. Using the TCRdist pipeline, a later analysis assigned CDR3 sequences along with most-parsimonious VDJ recombination scenarios. In a later analysis, each TCR beta chain was defined by its CDR3 amino acid sequence together with its V-gene family, and reads without a unique V-gene family were excluded. As a way to deal with suspected cross-contamination and a sequencing artifact, a later analysis dropped roughly 600 nucleotide sequences that were highly shared and had low generation probability. In a later analysis, a clonal expansion index was calculated for each public chain from normalized within-repertoire ranks of inferred template counts. In a later analysis, generation probabilities were computed using a VDJ recombination model fitted to out-of-frame rearrangements, and the results were checked against IGoR. A later analysis scored TCR-TCR, TCR-HLA and TCR-CMV co-occurrence with hypergeometric tests, applying a repertoire-size bias correction to TCR pairs. To estimate false discovery rates, a later analysis permuted the HLA or CMV assignments 20 times. In a later analysis, co-occurring TCRs were grouped with DBSCAN, and TCRdist sequence similarity was added when clustering was performed within HLA-allele-positive subsets. For co-occurrence clustering, repertoires with fewer than 30,000 or more than 120,000 public chains were excluded, along with roughly 5 repertoires with anomalous nucleotide sharing. TCRdb stores this immuneACCESS table with in-frame sequences only. Part of the clones is absent; in the studies checked, under half of the shortfall reflects unresolved V genes, and no reason is known for the rest. The V and J calls and clone size come from that table; D and trimming were worked out from the DNA. The sample includes roughly 180,000 clones, with about four fifths observed a single time. The ten largest clones represent under 7.5% of the sample.

The cohort was made up of roughly 670 healthy bone marrow donors. At the time of sampling, every cohort member was nominally healthy, though immune exposures that went unrecorded were likely present. The donor tested CMV seropositive, placing the donor among the 289 seropositive members of the cohort. Every donor gave a peripheral blood sample, and the peripheral blood mononuclear cells from that sample were used for TCR beta sequencing. The Qiagen DNeasy Blood Extraction Kit was used to extract genomic DNA from the blood cell samples. This TCR derives from a man aged 25-40 years in good health and CMV-seropositive. The V and J genes are TRBV27 and TRBJ2-7, and 10 junctional nucleotides match TRBD1. What was sequenced was PBMCs. The DNA sequence reads TGTGCCAGCAGTTCCGGACAGGGGGAATTCTACGAGCAGTACTTC. This is translated as CASSSGQGEFYEQYF.